This T cell receptor (beta chain) came from a study of cytomegalovirus exposure and HLA in healthy donors. PCR amplification relied on 60 Vbeta primers (plus 13 Jbeta primers). Sequenced by immunoSEQ multiplex PCR; TCRdb stores in-frame clones only, minus some. The sample records 180,000 or so clones, roughly 80% being singletons. The V gene's germline CDR1 is GTSNPN and CDR2 SVGIG (reference sequence). The V end was cut by 7 bases, the J end by 4 bases, with 19 bases between. The CDR3 is 14 residues long. The chain is built from TRBV30 and TRBJ1-1; possible D gene TRBD1, 5 bases. The sequence was obtained from a man aged 35-49 years in good health and CMV-seronegative. The sequenced sample was PBMCs. CDR3 residues: CASPGRVSSTEAFF. CDR3 nucleotides: TGTGCCTCCCCTGGCAGGGTATCGTCCACTGAAGCTTTCTTT.